The next 18 T cell receptor beta chains were all read from a single sample in a study of shared clonotypes between healthy human individuals. Repertoires were generated with immunoSEQ multiplex PCR, while TCRdb's copy carries only in-frame clones and drops some. Among about 530,000 clones listed, almost 97% were seen once. The source material was naive CD4+ T cells sorted from blood. The subset is: CD45RA+ positively selected. The receptors were sampled from a woman aged 25 to 39 in good health.

The chain has TRBV9 and TRBJ2-1; 9 nucleotides match TRBD2. V lost 0 bases, J lost 6 bases, and 4 bases stayed unmatched. The V gene's germline CDR1 is SGDLS and CDR2 YYNGEE. The CDR3 covers 15 residues. CDR3 protein: CASSVEGLAPNEQFF. The CDR3 DNA reads as TGTGCCAGCAGCGTAGAGGGACTAGCTCCCAATGAGCAGTTCTTC.

This rearrangement joins TRBV28 to TRBJ1-2; 10 nucleotides align to TRBD1. Germline CDR1 reads MDHEN; CDR2 reads SYDVKM. The ends lost 5 bases at V and 5 bases at J; junction bases unmatched: 14. CDR3 length: 17 residues. The CDR3 nucleotides are TGTGCCAGCAGTCCCCCAGAGATAGACAGGGGGCAATATGGCTACACCTTC. Translating gives CASSPPEIDRGQYGYTF.

The chain is built from TRBV5-4 and TRBJ2-2; 13 positions agree with TRBD2. V lost 6 bases and J lost 4; bases outside the gene matches: 6. Per germline, CDR1 SGHNT and CDR2 YYREEE (reference sequence). The CDR3 is 16 amino acids. The CDR3 loop is CASTRTSGSRTGELFF. In DNA form, the CDR3 reads TGTGCCAGCACCCGGACTAGCGGGAGTCGCACCGGGGAGCTGTTTTTT.

The rearrangement links TRBV7-2 to TRBJ2-3, with 9 nucleotides matching TRBD2. The J segment lost 4 bases and the V segment lost 5 bases, leaving 7 bases of the junction unmatched. This CDR3 has 15 amino acids. Germline V CDR1 and CDR2: SGHTA, FQGNSA. CDR3 protein: CASSDRLAGPDTQYF. The CDR3 region has the DNA TGTGCCAGCAGCGATCGGCTAGCGGGACCAGATACGCAGTATTTT.

The V and J genes are TRBV28 and TRBJ1-5, with 7 bases fitting TRBD1. Trimming took 6 bases from V and 1 from J; bases not matched to a gene: 3. This CDR3 spans 14 amino acids. From germline, CDR1 is MDHEN and CDR2 SYDVKM. Here the CDR3 DNA reads TGTGCCAGCAGCTGGGGACAGAGCAATCAGCCCCAGCATTTT. Amino acid sequence: CASSWGQSNQPQHF.

As to this clone: The sample carries other DNA sequences with the same CDR3. The chain uses TRBV7-9 and TRBJ2-7; D not certain. CDR3 length: 12 amino acids. Germline V gives CDR1 SEHNR, CDR2 FQNEAQ (reference sequence). With 1 base removed from V and 3 bases from J, the gap between germline ends came to 4 bases. CDR3 coding DNA: TGTGCCAGCAGCTTAGGGAGCTACGAGCAGTACTTC. The encoded protein is CASSLGSYEQYF.

The V call is TRBV18, the J call TRBJ2-5; 8 bases are shared with TRBD2. The germline V gene encodes CDR1 KGHSH and CDR2 LQKENI. The CDR3 has 17 amino acids. Losses at the gene ends were 3 bases for V and 5 bases for J; bases not matched to a gene: 14. The CDR3 coding sequence is TGTGCCAGCTCACCTTCTTATCCGGGAACTAGCGGTGAGACCCAGTACTTC. Translating it yields CASSPSYPGTSGETQYF.

The rearrangement links TRBV11-2 to TRBJ2-5, with 7 bases aligning to TRBD2. CDR1 is SGHAT and CDR2 is FQNNGV in the germline V gene. The CDR3 totals 15 residues. With V trimmed by 5 bases and J by 4 bases, 10 bases remained unmatched. CDR3 residues: CASSPPGEGRETQYF. For the CDR3, the DNA is TGTGCCAGCAGCCCACCGGGGGAGGGGAGAGAGACCCAGTACTTC.

V and J are TRBV19 and TRBJ1-1, with a possible D match to TRBD1 (5 bases). The V and J ends lost 3 bases and 3 bases respectively, with 11 bases between them. The CDR3 is made up of 14 amino acids. Germline CDR1 and CDR2: LNHDA and SQIVND (reference sequence). The CDR3: CASSITDSHTEAFF. The CDR3 region has the DNA TGTGCCAGTAGTATTACCGACAGCCACACTGAAGCTTTCTTT.

The chain couples TRBV29-1 to TRBJ2-7; D is tentatively TRBD1 or TRBD2 (5 bases each). V shed 5 bases and J shed 3 bases, with 14 bases lying between them. Germline CDR1 reads SQVTM; CDR2 reads ANQGSEA. CDR3 size: 13 residues. This chain's CDR3 is CSVYAVRGYEQYF. Here the CDR3 DNA reads TGCAGCGTTTACGCGGTGAGGGGCTACGAGCAGTACTTC.

V and J are TRBV28 and TRBJ1-5; D is undetermined. The CDR3 has 13 amino acids. Trimming left V 10 bases short and J 3 bases short, with 13 bases between. Germline assignment: CDR1 MDHEN and CDR2 SYDVKM. The CDR3 spells CATGKFFNQPQHF. The CDR3, as DNA: TGTGCCACCGGGAAATTCTTCAATCAGCCCCAGCATTTT.

The chain uses TRBV7-1 and TRBJ1-2, with 8 bases identical to TRBD1. TRBV7-1 is treated as an ORF (open reading frame) with a function not yet certain. The J segment lost 4 bases and the V segment lost 6 bases, leaving 4 bases of the junction unmatched. The CDR3 extends over 13 amino acids. The CDR3 is CASSGGQAYGYTF. The CDR3 bases are TGTGCCAGCAGTGGGGGACAGGCCTATGGCTACACCTTC.

The chain recombines TRBV5-8 with TRBJ1-4; 9 positions agree with TRBD1. Unmatched junction bases numbered 15, after V lost 4 bases and J lost 8 bases. The CDR3 runs to 17 residues. The germline V gene encodes CDR1 SGHTS and CDR2 YDEGEE. The CDR3 DNA follows: TGTGCCAGCAGCAGACCGGGACAGGGTCTCGTCAGAGAAAAACTGTTTTTT. Translated, it gives CASSRPGQGLVREKLFF.

This chain links TRBV6-5 with TRBJ2-7, with TRBD2 identical over 7 bases. V shed 6 bases, J shed 6 bases, and the junction held 14 bases outside the gene matches. CDR3 length: 15 residues. CDR1 and CDR2 from the germline V gene are MNHEY and SVGAGI. The CDR3 protein is CASSLGMGGSGEQYF. The DNA of the CDR3 is TGTGCCAGCAGCCTGGGGATGGGGGGGAGCGGCGAGCAGTACTTC.

The gene calls are TRBV27 and TRBJ1-1, with unresolved D. Trimming pared 7 bases from V and 0 bases from J, leaving 12 bases between. Per the germline V gene, CDR1 is MNHEY and CDR2 is SMNVEV (reference sequence). The CDR3 is 14 amino acids. CDR3 in amino acids: CASNQTSMNTEAFF. In DNA form, the CDR3 reads TGTGCCAGCAACCAGACCTCGATGAACACTGAAGCTTTCTTT.

The CDR3 loop is CASWAGESNEQFF. The CDR3, as DNA: TGTGCCAGCTGGGCGGGAGAGAGTAATGAGCAGTTCTTC. The chain couples TRBV28 to TRBJ2-1; 7 bases agree with TRBD2. The germline CDR1 and CDR2 sequences are MDHEN and SYDVKM. The CDR3 runs to 13 residues. V shed 8 bases, J shed 7 bases, and the junction held 8 bases outside the gene matches. The entire variable domain, with the rest obtained from reference TRBV28 and TRBJ2-1, is as follows: DVKVTQSSRYLVKRTGEKVFLECVQDMDHENMFWYRQDPGLGLRLIYFSYDVKMKEKGDIPEGYSVSREKKERFSLILESASTNQTSMYLCASWAGESNEQFFGPGTRLTVL.

The rearrangement links TRBV5-1 to TRBJ2-7; TRBD2 matches at 15 bases. Germline CDR1 is SGHRS and CDR2 is YFSETQ. Unmatched junction bases numbered 5, after V lost 4 bases and J lost 0 bases. This CDR3 has 17 amino acids. CDR3: CASSHGTSGRSSYEQYF. The CDR3 nucleotides read TGCGCCAGCAGCCACGGGACTAGCGGGAGGAGCTCCTACGAGCAGTACTTC. The full variable domain, in which reference TRBV5-1 and TRBJ2-7 provide the parts outside the CDR3, is KAGVTQTPRYLIKTRGQQVTLSCSPISGHRSVSWYQQTPGQGLQFLFEYFSETQRNKGNFPGRFSGRQFSNSRSEMNVSTLELGDSALYLCASSHGTSGRSSYEQYFGPGTRLTVT.

The CDR3, as DNA: TGTGCCAGCTCACTGGGACAGGATGAAAAACTGTTTTTT. Translating it yields CASSLGQDEKLFF. The V call is TRBV18, the J call TRBJ1-4, with TRBD1 identical over 8 bases. The CDR3 runs 13 residues. V gave up 4 bases and J gave up 6 bases; unmatched junction bases: 1. CDR1 is KGHSH and CDR2 is LQKENI in the germline V gene.